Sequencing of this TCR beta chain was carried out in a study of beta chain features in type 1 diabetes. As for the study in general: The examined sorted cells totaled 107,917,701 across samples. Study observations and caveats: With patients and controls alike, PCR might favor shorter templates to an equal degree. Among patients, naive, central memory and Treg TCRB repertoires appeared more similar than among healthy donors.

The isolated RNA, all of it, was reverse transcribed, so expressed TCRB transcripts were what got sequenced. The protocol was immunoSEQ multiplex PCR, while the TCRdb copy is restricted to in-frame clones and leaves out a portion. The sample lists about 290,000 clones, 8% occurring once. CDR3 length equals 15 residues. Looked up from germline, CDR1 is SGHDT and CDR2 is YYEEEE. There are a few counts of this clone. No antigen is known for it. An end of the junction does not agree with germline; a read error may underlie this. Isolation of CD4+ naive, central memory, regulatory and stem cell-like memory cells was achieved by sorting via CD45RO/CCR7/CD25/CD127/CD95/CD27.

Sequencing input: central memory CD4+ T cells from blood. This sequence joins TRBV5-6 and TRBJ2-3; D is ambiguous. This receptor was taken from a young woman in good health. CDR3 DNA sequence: TGCGCCAGCAGCCAAGAAAGGAGTACGACAGATACGCAGTATTTT. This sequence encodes CASSQERSTTDTQYF.